In this sample, the clone carrying this TCR beta chain turned up once. The data stem from a study of cytomegalovirus exposure and HLA in healthy donors. PCR used 60 Vbeta primers and 13 Jbeta primers. Data came from immunoSEQ multiplex PCR; TCRdb stores just in-frame clones and leaves some out. The table shows around 63,000 clones, with approximately 80% occurring only once. The V gene's germline CDR1 is MGHRA and CDR2 YSYEKL. This CDR3 contains 15 residues. The V and J ends lost 1 base and 2 bases respectively, with 10 bases between them. Specimen: PBMCs. The chain has TRBV4-1 and TRBJ2-3; D uncertain. The receptor was derived from a woman in her 30s in good health and CMV-seronegative. The CDR3 loop reads CASSQGGHLTDTQYF. The DNA of the CDR3 is TGCGCCAGCAGCCAAGGAGGTCACCTCACAGATACGCAGTATTTT.